This T cell receptor beta chain came from a study of CD8 T cells in ankylosing spondylitis. Libraries of TCR beta came from quantitative 5'-RACE with molecular barcodes. One entry per CDR3 protein, called by TCRdb with MiXCR from the 5' RACE reads. Of a few hundred thousand distinct CDR3 sequences in the sample, about 10% were seen once. Whole-study results and caveats: CD8+ by phenotype, disease-linked clones were relatively rare in peripheral blood. According to the report, clones linked to the disease were significantly enriched in matched synovial fluid samples taken from ankylosing spondylitis patients. In ankylosing spondylitis blood, a motif of roughly 8 highly homologous TCR beta variants appeared characteristic.

CDR3 length: 17 amino acids. CDR1 and CDR2 from the germline V gene are DFQATT and SNEGSKA (reference sequence). The table lists this clonotype with a few counts. Its matching antigen is unknown. A much bigger clone sits one base away, suggesting this may be a read error. The source is a male donor with ankylosing spondylitis or in good health (not recorded which). The rearrangement joins TRBV20-1 to TRBJ2-2, with D perhaps TRBD2 (6 bases). The sequenced material came from blood, either unsorted or a sorted T cell fraction (not recorded which). The CDR3 nucleotides are TGCTGTGCTAGAGTAAGGGAGGCCTCCCCCTTCACCGGGGAGCTGTTTTTT. This sequence encodes CCARVREASPFTGELFF.